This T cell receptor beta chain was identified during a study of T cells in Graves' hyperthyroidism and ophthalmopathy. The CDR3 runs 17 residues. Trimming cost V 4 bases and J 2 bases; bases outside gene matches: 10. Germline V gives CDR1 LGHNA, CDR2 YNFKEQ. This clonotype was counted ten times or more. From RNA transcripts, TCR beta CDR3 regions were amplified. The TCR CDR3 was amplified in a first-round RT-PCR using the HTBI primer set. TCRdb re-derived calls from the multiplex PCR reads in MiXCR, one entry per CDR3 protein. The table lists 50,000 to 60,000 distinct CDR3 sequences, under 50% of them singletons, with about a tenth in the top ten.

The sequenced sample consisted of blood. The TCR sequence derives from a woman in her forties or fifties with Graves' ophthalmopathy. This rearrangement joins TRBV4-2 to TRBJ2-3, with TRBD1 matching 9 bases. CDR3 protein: CASSRDIRDRVTDTQYF. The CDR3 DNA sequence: TGTGCCAGCAGCCGAGATATCCGGGACAGGGTCACAGATACGCAGTATTTT.